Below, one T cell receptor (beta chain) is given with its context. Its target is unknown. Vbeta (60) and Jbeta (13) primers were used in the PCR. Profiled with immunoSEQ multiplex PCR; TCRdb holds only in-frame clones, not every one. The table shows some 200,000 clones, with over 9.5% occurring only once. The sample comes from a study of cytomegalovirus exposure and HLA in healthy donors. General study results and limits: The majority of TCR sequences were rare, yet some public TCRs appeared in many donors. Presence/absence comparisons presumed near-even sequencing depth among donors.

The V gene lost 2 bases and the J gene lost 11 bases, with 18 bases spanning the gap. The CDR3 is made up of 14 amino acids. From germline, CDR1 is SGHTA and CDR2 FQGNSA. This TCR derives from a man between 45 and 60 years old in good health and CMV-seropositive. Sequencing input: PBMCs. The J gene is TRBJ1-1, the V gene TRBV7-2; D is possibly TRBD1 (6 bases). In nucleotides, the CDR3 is TGTGCCAGCAGCTTAAATGGGGCGCAGGGGCGGGCTTTCTTT. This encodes CASSLNGAQGRAFF.